These T cell receptor beta chains were read from a single sample in a study of T cells in localized non-small cell lung cancer. Repertoires were generated with immunoSEQ multiplex PCR, while TCRdb's copy carries only in-frame clones and drops some. The profile shows around 140,000 clones, around 92% of them singletons. The sample was peripheral blood, taken before any cancer treatment. The receptors originated from a female donor at least 60 years old with stage I lung adenocarcinoma. CDR3s include the opening cysteine and the closing phenylalanine or tryptophan. Each record gives: clone size, V gene, J gene, D gene, CDR3 protein, CDR3 DNA. A D gene is named only where the DNA matches it firmly. Rows give clone size only sometimes, using once, few, many, or a class for an expanded clone.

>NA|TRBV4-1|TRBJ2-4|TRBD2
CASSQDASGRAKNIQYF
TGCGCCAGCAGCCAAGACGCTAGCGGGAGGGCCAAAAACATTCAGTACTTC
>once|TRBV11-2|TRBJ2-7|NA
CASSPPGWDSYEQYF
TGTGCCAGCAGCCCCCCGGGGTGGGATAGCTACGAGCAGTACTTC
>NA|TRBV2|TRBJ2-7|TRBD1
CASPGVWTGALDEQYF
TGTGCCAGCCCCGGGGTCTGGACAGGGGCTTTAGACGAGCAGTACTTC
>once|TRBV10-3|TRBJ2-1|NA
CAKPGLIPGNEQFF
TGTGCCAAACCGGGACTCATACCGGGCAATGAGCAGTTCTTC
>once|TRBV6-5|TRBJ1-1|TRBD1
CASSTDRTTEAFF
TGTGCCAGCAGTACGGACAGGACCACTGAAGCTTTCTTT
>NA|TRBV28|TRBJ2-3|TRBD2
CASSLSGSTADTQYF
TGTGCCAGCAGTTTGAGCGGGAGTACCGCAGATACGCAGTATTTT
>NA|TRBV30|TRBJ2-3|NA
CAWSVRGAPTDTQYF
TGTGCCTGGAGTGTACGGGGGGCGCCCACAGATACGCAGTATTTT
>NA|TRBV4-1|TRBJ2-1|TRBD2
CASSQVWIAGNDEQFF
TGCGCCAGCAGCCAAGTTTGGATAGCGGGAAACGATGAGCAGTTCTTC
>NA|TRBV6-1|TRBJ2-7|NA
CASSGGYTDEQYF
TGTGCCAGCAGTGGAGGGTATACCGACGAGCAGTACTTC
>few|TRBV27|TRBJ2-2|NA
CASRGQSQSAGELFF
TGTGCCAGCAGAGGGCAGTCGCAATCCGCCGGGGAGCTGTTTTTT
>NA|TRBV15|TRBJ1-2|NA
CATSRSKSLYNYGYTF
TGTGCCACCAGCAGATCGAAGAGCCTATATAACTATGGCTACACCTTC
>few|TRBV2|TRBJ2-1|TRBD2
CASRDGLAGGEEQFF
TGTGCCAGCAGGGACGGACTAGCGGGAGGAGAGGAGCAGTTCTTC
>NA|TRBV25-1|TRBJ2-2|TRBD1
CASSDTRQGPTGELFF
TGTGCCAGCAGTGATACTAGACAGGGACCCACCGGGGAGCTGTTTTTT
>NA|TRBV28|TRBJ1-3|NA
CASTPLGSGNTIYF
TGTGCCAGCACCCCCTTAGGGTCTGGAAACACCATATATTTT
>NA|TRBV28|TRBJ2-3|TRBD1
CASSSFGQGVGTDTQYF
TGTGCCAGCAGTTCCTTCGGACAGGGGGTAGGCACAGATACGCAGTATTTT
>NA|TRBV10-3|TRBJ2-1|TRBD2
CAISEASGGEQFF
TGTGCCATCAGTGAAGCTAGCGGAGGTGAGCAGTTCTTC
>once|TRBV7-9|TRBJ2-4|NA
CASSAMTGDYSTANIQYF
TGTGCCAGCAGCGCGATGACAGGGGACTACTCAACAGCAAACATTCAGTACTTC
>NA|TRBV19|TRBJ2-1|NA
CASSGGITGSPTNEQFF
TGTGCCAGTAGTGGGGGTATAACAGGTTCCCCCACCAATGAGCAGTTCTTC
>NA|TRBV19|TRBJ1-2|TRBD1
CASTVGGTANGGYTF
TGTGCCAGTACCGTAGGAGGGACAGCGAACGGCGGCTACACCTTC
>NA|TRBV18|TRBJ2-2|TRBD1
CASSPRTGYTGELFF
TGTGCCAGCTCCCCGAGGACAGGGTACACCGGGGAGCTGTTTTTT